The 5 T cell receptor beta chains below come from one sample, sequenced in a study of T cell responses to AZD1222 COVID-19 vaccine (dated by TCRdb to about 2021). Explained via the paper, the time point label denotes: sample from adult after SARS-CoV-2 infection, after symptom onset. Library preparation employed the immunoSEQ multiplex PCR assay. TCRdb stores this immuneACCESS table with in-frame sequences only. Part of the clones is absent; in the studies checked, under half of the shortfall reflects unresolved V genes, and no reason is known for the rest. The sample table contains 110,000 to 150,000 clones; only one count was recorded for approximately 93% of them. Together, the top ten hold approximately 12% of the sample. Sequencing used peripheral blood, obtained after recovery from COVID-19. Receptor source: an adult who had recovered from COVID-19.

This clone appeared a few times. The rearrangement uses TRBV7-9 and TRBJ2-2; tentatively, D is TRBD2 (6 bases). CDR1 SEHNR and CDR2 FQNEAQ come from the germline V gene (reference sequence). The CDR3 runs 15 residues. Trimming took off 11 bases at V and 0 bases at J, with 16 bases between the two ends. The DNA for the CDR3 is TGTGCCTGCGCCAAGGACTACGCGAACACCGGGGAGCTGTTTTTT. Translation: CACAKDYANTGELFF.

The chain uses TRBV28 and TRBJ1-5, with 9 nucleotides matching TRBD1. The V gene end was trimmed by 3 bases and the J gene end by 1 base; junction bases not matched to a gene: 4. Germline V gene sequence: CDR1 MDHEN, CDR2 SYDVKM. This CDR3 is built from 16 residues. This CDR3 is CASSLPGQGSNQPQHF. The CDR3, as DNA: TGTGCCAGCAGTTTGCCGGGACAGGGAAGCAATCAGCCCCAGCATTTT.

The chain couples TRBV28 to TRBJ2-7, with D maybe TRBD1 (5 bases). The CDR3 consists of 12 residues. Germline assignment: CDR1 MDHEN and CDR2 SYDVKM. Between the trimmed V and J ends, which lost 6 bases and 0 bases, there was a span of 6 bases. CDR3 DNA: TGTGCCAGCAGGGACAACTCCTACGAGCAGTACTTC. The encoded protein is CASRDNSYEQYF.

This chain joins TRBV5-8 and TRBJ1-5; possibly TRBD1 for D (5 bases). Per germline, CDR1 SGHTS and CDR2 YDEGEE. The CDR3 has 20 residues. V was clipped by 4 bases and J by 0 bases, with 26 bases between them. CDR3 coding DNA: TGTGCCAGCAGCCCCGATTCCGGGACCTCCAAAGTTAATAGCAATCAGCCCCAGCATTTT. Translated: CASSPDSGTSKVNSNQPQHF.

The rearrangement uses TRBV5-1 and TRBJ2-6; 11 bases are shared with TRBD1. The CDR3 loop spans 19 amino acids. With V trimmed by 4 bases and J by 3 bases, 12 bases remained unmatched. Per the germline V gene, CDR1 is SGHRS and CDR2 is YFSETQ. The CDR3 bases are TGCGCCAGCAGCGCCCGGACAGGGGGCGAAATTGGTGGGGCCAACGTCCTGACTTTC. Translated: CASSARTGGEIGGANVLTF.